The clone carrying this T cell receptor beta chain was detected only a few times. Its antigen is undetermined. As TCR cDNA was made by 5'RACE template switching, a universal primer site and UMIs were added. TCRdb fed the 5' RACE reads into MiXCR, producing one record per CDR3 protein. The table has some 560,000 distinct CDR3 sequences, under 25% seen once; the top ten hold more than 13%. This sample stems from a study of T cells after yellow fever vaccination. Findings of the study overall: The booster saw the reappearance of most primary-vaccination clones (roughly 96% CD4, 88% CD8). Compared with primary, the secondary response was weaker and peaked at day 5, not 15. Sorted repertoires could include abundant contaminating clonotypes from bulk cells.

This CDR3 spans 13 amino acids. Germline V gene lookup returns CDR1 DFQATT and CDR2 SNEGSKA (reference sequence). V shed 5 bases and J shed 3 bases, with 11 bases lying between them. The sequence derives from a man aged 25-40 years who received the YFV17D yellow fever vaccine. Sequences were derived from PBMCs, sampled 15 days after the yellow fever booster vaccination. The chain employs TRBV20-1 and TRBJ1-3; maybe TRBD1 (6 bases). CDR3 coding DNA: TGCAGTGCTGAACAGGGTCTTGGAAACACCATATATTTT. This codes for CSAEQGLGNTIYF.